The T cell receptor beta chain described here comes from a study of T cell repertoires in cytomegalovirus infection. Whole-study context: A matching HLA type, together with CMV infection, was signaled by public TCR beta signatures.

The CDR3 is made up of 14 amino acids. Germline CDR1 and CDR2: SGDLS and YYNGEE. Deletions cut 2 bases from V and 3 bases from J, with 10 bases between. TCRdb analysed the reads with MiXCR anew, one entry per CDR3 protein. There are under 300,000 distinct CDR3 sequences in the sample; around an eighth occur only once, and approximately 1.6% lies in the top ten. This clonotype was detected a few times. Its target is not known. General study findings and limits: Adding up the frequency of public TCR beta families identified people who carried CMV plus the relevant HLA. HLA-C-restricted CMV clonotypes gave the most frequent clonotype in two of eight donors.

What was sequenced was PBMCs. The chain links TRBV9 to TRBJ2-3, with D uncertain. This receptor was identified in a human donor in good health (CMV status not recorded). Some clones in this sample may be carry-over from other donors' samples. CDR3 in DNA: TGTGCCAGCAGCGTTCGTTTGGAGACAGATACGCAGTATTTT. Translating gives CASSVRLETDTQYF.